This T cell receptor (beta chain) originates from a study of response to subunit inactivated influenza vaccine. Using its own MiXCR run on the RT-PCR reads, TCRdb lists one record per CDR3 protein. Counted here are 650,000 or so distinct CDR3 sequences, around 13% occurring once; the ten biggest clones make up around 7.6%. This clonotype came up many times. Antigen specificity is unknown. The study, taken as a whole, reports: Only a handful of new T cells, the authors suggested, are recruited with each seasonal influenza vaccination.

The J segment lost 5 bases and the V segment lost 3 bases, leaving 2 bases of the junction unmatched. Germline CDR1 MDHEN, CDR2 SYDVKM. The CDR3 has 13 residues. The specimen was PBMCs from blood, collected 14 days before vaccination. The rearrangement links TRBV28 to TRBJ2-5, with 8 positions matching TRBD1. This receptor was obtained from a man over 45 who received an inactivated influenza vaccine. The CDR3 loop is CASSFYRGETQYF. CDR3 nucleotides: TGTGCCAGCAGTTTCTACAGGGGGGAGACCCAGTACTTC.